This T cell receptor beta chain was recovered during a study of blood T cell repertoires in COVID-19 (TCRdb year 2020). Regarding the complete study: Samples covering the acute and convalescent phases of COVID-19 were provided by collaborators in the United States, Italy and Spain. The prospective study material was composed of cDNA or gDNA derived from T cells, B-cell-depleted T cells, or PBMCs. The dataset comprised deeply sampled blood TCRbeta repertoires from subjects exposed to, actively infected with, or recovered from COVID-19. The repertoires were released in a freely available public database meant as a resource for research on the immune response to SARS-CoV-2. The samples were drawn from two sources: the first 160 participants of the ongoing ImmuneRACE study, and 1,000 to 1,500 subjects contributed by 6 global collaborators. Nearly every sample came with metadata listing a de-identified subject ID, COVID-19 status, age in years and sex. Where HLA class I and class II types were available, the types were taken from metadata supplied by the sample provider, not from assay-based typing. Beyond this particular receptor, the publication reports: The amount of clinical and demographic metadata varied by source and participant and was provided uncurated.

As concerns this clone: No cognate antigen has been identified for it. Per-nucleotide qualities are absent, and no much larger clonotype sits a single base away.

Trimming accounts for 1 base at V and 4 bases at J, while the number of junction bases matched to no gene is 5. The CDR3 starts with the cysteine, ends with the phenylalanine, and has 15 residues. Only the CDR3 DNA is retained, 45 bases long and in frame from the first base. The germline V gene (reference sequence) specifies LGHDT as CDR1 and YNNKEL as CDR2. The collaborating institutions used their own protocols to collect whole blood in K2EDTA tubes. For TCRbeta analysis, collaborator samples were shipped as frozen whole blood, as isolated PBMCs, or as DNA extracted from either sample type. TCRbeta CDR3 regions were amplified from genomic DNA using the immunoSEQ Assay, a bias-controlled multiplex PCR. Per the source publication's procedure: Nucleated cell counts per sample were estimated from amplification of reference gene primers within the assay. To quantify the absolute abundance of each unique TCRbeta CDR3 rearrangement, sequence reads were collapsed and filtered. For each sample, productive Simpson clonality was calculated by taking the square root of Simpson's diversity index across productive rearrangements. In TCRdb, the immuneACCESS table is reduced to in-frame sequences with V and J assigned. These tables do not hold every clone; where another copy was compared, an unresolved V gene accounts for under half, and the others remain unexplained. That table supplies the V and J calls and clone size; D and trimming were determined from the DNA. The sample data list about 240,000 clones, and 60% to 75% of these were observed just once. Of the sample, more than 2.5% is held by the ten largest clones.

In this chain, TRBV3-1 (or the pseudogene TRBV3-2) is recombined with TRBJ2-5; the junction holds 8 bases that match TRBD2. Input material: peripheral blood. This clonotype originated in a woman older than 75 with acute or convalescent COVID-19. The nucleotide sequence is given as TGTGCCAGCAGCCAAGGGACTAGCACCACAGAGACCCAGTACTTC. This codes for CASSQGTSTTETQYF.